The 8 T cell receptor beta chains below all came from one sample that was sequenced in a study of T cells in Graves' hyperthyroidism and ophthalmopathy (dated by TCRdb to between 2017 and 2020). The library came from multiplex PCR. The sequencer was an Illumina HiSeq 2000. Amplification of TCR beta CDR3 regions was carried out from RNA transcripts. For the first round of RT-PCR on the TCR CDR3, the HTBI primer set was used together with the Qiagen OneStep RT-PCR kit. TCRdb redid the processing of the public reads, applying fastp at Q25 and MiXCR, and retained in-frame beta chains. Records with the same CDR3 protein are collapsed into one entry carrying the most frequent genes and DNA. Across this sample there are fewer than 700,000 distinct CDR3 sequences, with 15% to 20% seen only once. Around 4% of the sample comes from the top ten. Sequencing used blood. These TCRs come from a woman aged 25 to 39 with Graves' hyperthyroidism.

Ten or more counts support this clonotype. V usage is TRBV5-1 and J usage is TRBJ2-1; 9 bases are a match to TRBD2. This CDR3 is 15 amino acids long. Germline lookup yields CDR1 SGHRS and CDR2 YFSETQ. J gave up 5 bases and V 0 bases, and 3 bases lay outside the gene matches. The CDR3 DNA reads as TGCGCCAGCAGCTTGGGAACTAGCGGGCACAATGAGCAGTTCTTC. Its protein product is CASSLGTSGHNEQFF. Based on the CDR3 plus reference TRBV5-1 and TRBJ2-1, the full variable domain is KAGVTQTPRYLIKTRGQQVTLSCSPISGHRSVSWYQQTPGQGLQFLFEYFSETQRNKGNFPGRFSGRQFSNSRSEMNVSTLELGDSALYLCASSLGTSGHNEQFFGPGTRLTVL.

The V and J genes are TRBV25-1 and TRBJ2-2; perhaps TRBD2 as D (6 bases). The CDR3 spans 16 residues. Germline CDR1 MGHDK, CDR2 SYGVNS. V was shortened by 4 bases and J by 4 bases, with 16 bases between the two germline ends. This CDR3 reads CASSGQTRAGTGELFF. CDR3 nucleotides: TGTGCCAGCAGTGGCCAGACCAGAGCGGGCACCGGGGAGCTGTTTTTT.

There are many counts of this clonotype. CDR3 sequence (DNA): TGTGCCAGCAGTTTGGACGCTCAGGGTGGCTATGGCTACACCTTC. This sequence encodes CASSLDAQGGYGYTF. The V gene is TRBV12-3 or TRBV12-4, the J gene TRBJ1-2, with a weak D call TRBD1 (5 bases). V was shortened by 3 bases and J by 4 bases, with 15 bases between the two germline ends. This CDR3 region has 15 residues.

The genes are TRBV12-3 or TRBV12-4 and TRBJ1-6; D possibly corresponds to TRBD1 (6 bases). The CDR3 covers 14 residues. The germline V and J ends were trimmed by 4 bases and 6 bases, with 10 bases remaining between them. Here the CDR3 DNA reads TGTGCCAGCAGTTCACAGGGTGGTAATTCACCCCTCCACTTT. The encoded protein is CASSSQGGNSPLHF.

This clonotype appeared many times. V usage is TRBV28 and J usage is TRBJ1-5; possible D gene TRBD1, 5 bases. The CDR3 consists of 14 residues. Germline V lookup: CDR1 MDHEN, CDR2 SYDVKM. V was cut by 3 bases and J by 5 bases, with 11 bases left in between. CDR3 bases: TGTGCCAGCAGTTTGGCGTTGGGGGATCAGCCCCAGCATTTT. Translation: CASSLALGDQPQHF.

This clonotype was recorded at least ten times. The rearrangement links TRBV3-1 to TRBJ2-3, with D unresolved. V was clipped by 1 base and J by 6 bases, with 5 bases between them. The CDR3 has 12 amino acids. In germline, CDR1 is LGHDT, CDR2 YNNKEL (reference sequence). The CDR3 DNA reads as TGTGCCAGCAGCCAAGGGCGTGATACGCAGTATTTT. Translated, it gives CASSQGRDTQYF.

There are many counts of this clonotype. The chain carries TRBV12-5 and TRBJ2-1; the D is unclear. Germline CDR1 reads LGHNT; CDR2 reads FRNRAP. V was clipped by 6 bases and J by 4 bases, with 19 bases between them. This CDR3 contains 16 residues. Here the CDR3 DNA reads TGTGCTAGTGGGGGGATATTCCCTCAGCCATACAATGAGCAGTTCTTC. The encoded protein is CASGGIFPQPYNEQFF. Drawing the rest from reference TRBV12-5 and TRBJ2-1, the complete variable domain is DARVTQTPRHKVTEMGQEVTMRCQPILGHNTVFWYRQTMMQGLELLAYFRNRAPLDDSGMPKDRFSAEMPDATLATLKIQPSEPRDSAVYFCASGGIFPQPYNEQFFGPGTRLTVL.

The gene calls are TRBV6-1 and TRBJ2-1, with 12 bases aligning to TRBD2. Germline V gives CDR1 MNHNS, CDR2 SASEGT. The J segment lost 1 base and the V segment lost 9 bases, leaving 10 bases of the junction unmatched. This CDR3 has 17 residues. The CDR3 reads CAREQRLAGVSYNEQFF. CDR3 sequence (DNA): TGTGCCAGAGAACAAAGACTAGCGGGAGTGTCCTACAATGAGCAGTTCTTC.